The T cell receptor beta chain under discussion was sequenced for a study of blood T cell repertoires in COVID-19. Within the 2 weeks before study entry, each person in the exposed group met a COVID-19 case. Trimming shortened V by 5 bases and J by 7 bases, and 13 bases separated the two germline ends. Germline CDR1 KGHDR, CDR2 SFDVKD. The CDR3 extends over 13 amino acids. Repertoires were generated with immunoSEQ multiplex PCR, while TCRdb's copy carries only in-frame clones and drops some. The sample lists 250,000 to 300,000 clones; about four fifths were seen once. The chain joins TRBV24-1 to TRBJ2-5, with D hard to call. The receptor was isolated from a man between 40 and 49 years old who had been exposed to COVID-19. The sample was PBMCs or T cells enriched from blood (not recorded which). CDR3 protein: CATSGGQPRTQYF. The CDR3 bases are TGTGCCACCAGTGGTGGCCAACCCAGGACCCAGTACTTC.